Shown below are 25 T cell receptor beta chains from a single sample sequenced in a study of Ad26.COV2.S vaccination and SARS-CoV-2 variants. Treatment defined: 19 received Ad26.COV2.S at low or high dose, single or two shots; about 5 received placebo; per-sample allocation not given. Day 63 following the first vaccine or placebo injection was when the samples were taken. Here immunoSEQ multiplex PCR was the method, and the copy in TCRdb shows in-frame clones only, minus some. The repertoire holds some 350,000 clones, with more than 75% as singletons. Sequencing used peripheral blood, obtained in a trial of Ad26.COV2.S vaccine versus placebo. Receptors originate from a person aged 18-65 years who received the Ad26.COV2.S COVID-19 vaccine or a placebo.

There are a few counts of this clone. This chain uses TRBV18 with TRBJ1-5; a possible D gene is TRBD1 (5 bases). CDR3 size: 14 residues. Germline V lookup: CDR1 KGHSH, CDR2 LQKENI. V was trimmed by 3 bases and J by 5 bases, leaving 11 bases between them. The CDR3 nucleotides read TGTGCCAGCTCACCCTCCGGGGCCGATCAGCCCCAGCATTTT. Its protein is CASSPSGADQPQHF. The whole variable domain, remainder taken from reference TRBV18 and TRBJ1-5, is NAGVMQNPRHLVRRRGQEARLRCSPMKGHSHVYWYRQLPEEGLKFMVYLQKENIIDESGMPKERFSAEFPKEGPSILRIQQVVRGDSAAYFCASSPSGADQPQHFGDGTRLSIL.

The V call is TRBV6-2 or TRBV6-3, the J call TRBJ2-1, with a possible D match to TRBD1 (6 bases). The CDR3 totals 17 residues. V was shortened by 6 bases and J by 7 bases, with 25 bases between the two germline ends. Germline CDR1 MNHEY, CDR2 SVGEGT. CDR3 in DNA: TGTGCCAGCAGCCCCTTCTATTCTGGGGGCCGGGGAAATGAGCAGTTCTTC. Translation gives CASSPFYSGGRGNEQFF.

This chain links TRBV4-3 with TRBJ1-5; 7 nucleotides align to TRBD1. The CDR3 totals 13 residues. The J segment lost 5 bases and the V segment lost 3 bases, leaving 1 base of the junction unmatched. Germline CDR1 and CDR2: LGHNA and YSLEER. The CDR3 loop is CASSQDRYQPQHF. DNA of the CDR3: TGCGCCAGCAGCCAGGACAGGTATCAGCCCCAGCATTTT.

The chain has TRBV6-2 or TRBV6-3 and TRBJ2-2; the match to TRBD1 covers 7 bases. Per germline, CDR1 MNHEY and CDR2 SVGEGT. The CDR3 is 15 residues long. Losses at the gene ends were 6 bases for V and 0 bases for J; bases not matched to a gene: 4. CDR3 protein: CASSRDRANTGELFF. CDR3 in DNA: TGTGCCAGCAGCCGGGACAGAGCGAACACCGGGGAGCTGTTTTTT.

This clone showed up just a few times. The chain employs TRBV5-1 and TRBJ2-4; maybe TRBD1 (6 bases). CDR1 and CDR2 (germline): SGHRS, YFSETQ. The CDR3 contains 15 residues. Trimming shortened V by 4 bases and J by 2 bases, and 13 bases separated the two germline ends. The CDR3, as DNA: TGCGCCAGCAGCCCCCCAGGGGCAACCAAAAACATTCAGTACTTC. Translating gives CASSPPGATKNIQYF.

The chain is built from TRBV3-1 (or the pseudogene TRBV3-2) and TRBJ2-1; 7 nucleotides agree with TRBD2. The CDR3 is 11 residues long. Looked up from germline, CDR1 is LGHDT and CDR2 is YNNKEL (reference sequence). J was trimmed by 10 bases and V by 4 bases; bases with no gene match: 1. CDR3 DNA: TGTGCCAGCAGCCGGGGGGGGGAGCAGTTCTTC. Translated: CASSRGGEQFF.

The rearrangement uses TRBV10-3 and TRBJ2-5; 10 bases are a match to TRBD2. The CDR3 has 15 residues. V lost 3 bases, J lost 3 bases, and 4 bases stayed unmatched. CDR1 and CDR2 from the germline V gene are ENHRY and SYGVKD. CDR3 loop: CAISELAGPKETQYF. DNA of the CDR3: TGTGCCATCAGTGAACTAGCGGGGCCAAAAGAGACCCAGTACTTC.

The table lists this clone with a count of one. V usage is TRBV13 and J usage is TRBJ2-3; 8 positions match TRBD2. The CDR3 consists of 18 residues. The germline CDR1 and CDR2 sequences are PRHDT and FYEKMQ (reference sequence). Losses at the gene ends were 5 bases for V and 1 base for J; bases not matched to a gene: 14. CDR3 loop: CASSPGVAGTGGTDTQYF. The DNA of the CDR3 is TGTGCCAGCAGCCCCGGGGTAGCGGGGACGGGAGGCACAGATACGCAGTATTTT.

Written as DNA, the CDR3 is TGTGCCAGCAGCTTACTGCACGGCACTCAGCCCCAGCATTTT. As protein: CASSLLHGTQPQHF. The rearrangement uses TRBV7-2 and TRBJ1-5; D ambiguous. CDR1 and CDR2 from the germline V gene are SGHTA and FQGNSA. With 2 bases removed from V and 6 bases from J, the gap between germline ends came to 11 bases. This CDR3 has 14 residues.

The CDR3 DNA follows: TGTGCCAGCACCCCGGGACTAGCTGACTACAATGAGCAGTTCTTC. This encodes CASTPGLADYNEQFF. The J gene is TRBJ2-1, the V gene TRBV2; 9 nucleotides agree with TRBD2. The CDR3 spans 15 residues. CDR1 and CDR2 from the germline V gene are SNHLY and FYNNEI. V was clipped by 7 bases and J by 3 bases; unmatched bases: 7.

J is TRBJ2-7 and V is TRBV27; D gene ambiguous. Germline-derived CDR1 and CDR2 are MNHEY and SMNVEV (reference sequence). There are 13 residues in the CDR3. Trimming pared 0 bases from V and 7 bases from J, leaving 10 bases between. CDR3 coding DNA: TGTGCCAGCAGTTTATCTCCACCCCTTGAGCAGTACTTC. This translates into CASSLSPPLEQYF.

V usage is TRBV5-1 and J usage is TRBJ2-2, with D maybe TRBD2 (5 bases). V was shortened by 1 base and J by 0 bases, with 7 bases between the two germline ends. This CDR3 region has 15 residues. Germline CDR1 is SGHRS and CDR2 is YFSETQ. DNA of the CDR3: TGCGCCAGCAGCTTGCGGGGAGCGAACACCGGGGAGCTGTTTTTT. Protein product: CASSLRGANTGELFF.

The chain links TRBV6-5 to TRBJ1-2, with D unresolved. Germline values: CDR1 MNHEY, CDR2 SVGAGI. The V gene lost 3 bases and the J gene lost 2 bases, with 10 bases spanning the gap. The length of the CDR3 is 14 residues. CDR3 nucleotides: TGTGCCAGCAGTTATGATCACGGCAACTATGGCTACACCTTC. It codes for CASSYDHGNYGYTF.

The V call is TRBV5-1, the J call TRBJ1-6, with 11 bases aligning to TRBD1. The germline V gene encodes CDR1 SGHRS and CDR2 YFSETQ. V dropped 2 bases and J dropped 10; count of bases not matched to a gene: 8. The CDR3 is made up of 16 amino acids. In nucleotides, the CDR3 is TGCGCCAGCAGCTTCACCGGACAGGGGGCAAGGTCACCCCTCCACTTT. Translated, it gives CASSFTGQGARSPLHF.

This sequence joins TRBV28 and TRBJ2-7; the match to TRBD2 covers 7 bases. After removal of 3 bases from V and 9 bases from J, the junction contained 5 bases not matched to a gene. This CDR3 has 12 residues. CDR1 is MDHEN, CDR2 SYDVKM, per germline. The CDR3 protein is CASSLGGLGQYF. CDR3 nucleotide sequence: TGTGCCAGCAGTTTGGGAGGGCTAGGGCAGTACTTC.

This clone was seen a single time. The chain is built from TRBV5-8 and TRBJ1-1; D gene unclear. The CDR3 spans 14 residues. Trimming shortened V by 1 base and J by 7 bases, and 14 bases separated the two germline ends. Germline CDR1 SGHTS, CDR2 YDEGEE. This chain's CDR3 is CASSLWEGTGEAFF. CDR3 bases: TGTGCCAGCAGCTTGTGGGAGGGTACGGGTGAAGCTTTCTTT.

This chain uses TRBV29-1 with TRBJ2-1, with D possibly being TRBD1 or TRBD2 (5 bases each). The germline V and J ends were trimmed by 3 bases and 0 bases, with 12 bases remaining between them. The germline gives CDR1 SQVTM, CDR2 ANQGSEA. This CDR3 contains 15 residues. The CDR3 spells CSVDGGASSYNEQFF. The CDR3 region has the DNA TGCAGCGTTGATGGGGGAGCTAGCTCCTACAATGAGCAGTTCTTC.

This rearrangement joins TRBV7-2 to TRBJ2-2; D not resolved. CDR1 and CDR2 (germline): SGHTA, FQGNSA. CDR3 size: 16 residues. V gave up 2 bases and J gave up 2 bases, with 12 bases separating them. The DNA of the CDR3 is TGTGCCAGCAGCTTAAATGGCCTCTCCAACACCGGGGAGCTGTTTTTT. Its protein is CASSLNGLSNTGELFF.

This clone was seen once. V and J are TRBV19 and TRBJ2-5; 7 positions match TRBD2. This CDR3 is 18 amino acids long. V shed 3 bases and J 3 bases; nucleotides not matched to a gene: 16. CDR1 and CDR2 from the germline V gene are LNHDA and SQIVND (reference sequence). CDR3 protein: CASSMDPRRGSSEETQYF. For the CDR3, the DNA is TGTGCCAGTAGTATGGATCCGCGGCGGGGGTCGTCTGAAGAGACCCAGTACTTC.

The DNA for the CDR3 is TGTGCCAGCAGGGGGACAGGGTCCACTGAAGCTTTCTTT. Its protein is CASRGTGSTEAFF. The chain has TRBV6-5 and TRBJ1-1; 9 nucleotides agree with TRBD1. CDR1 MNHEY and CDR2 SVGAGI come from the germline V gene. The CDR3 extends over 13 amino acids. After removal of 6 bases from V and 4 bases from J, the junction contained 3 bases not matched to a gene.

This clone appeared once. The chain carries TRBV3-1 (or the pseudogene TRBV3-2) and TRBJ1-6; 7 bases fit TRBD1. The V and J ends lost 4 bases and 2 bases, in that order; junction bases with no gene match: 5. In germline, CDR1 is LGHDT, CDR2 YNNKEL (reference sequence). This CDR3 spans 16 amino acids. The CDR3 sequence is CASSPRTGAYNSPLHF. CDR3 DNA: TGTGCCAGCAGCCCACGGACAGGTGCCTATAATTCACCCCTCCACTTT.

The rearrangement links TRBV28 to TRBJ2-4; a weak D match, TRBD2 (6 bases). CDR1 MDHEN and CDR2 SYDVKM come from the germline V gene. This CDR3 is built from 14 residues. V was clipped by 5 bases and J by 0 bases, with 8 bases between them. In nucleotides, the CDR3 is TGTGCCAGCAGTCCCGGGGGAGCCAAAAACATTCAGTACTTC. Translated, it gives CASSPGGAKNIQYF.

This chain joins TRBV28 and TRBJ2-7, with 10 bases that match TRBD1. The CDR3 runs 15 residues. CDR1 and CDR2 from the germline V gene are MDHEN and SYDVKM. Trimming at V came to 6 bases and at J to 4 bases, leaving 9 bases not matched to a gene. The CDR3: CASSFTRDRGYEQYF. CDR3 coding DNA: TGTGCCAGCAGCTTCACCCGGGACAGGGGTTACGAGCAGTACTTC. Using reference TRBV28 and TRBJ2-7 for the parts outside the CDR3, the full variable domain is DVKVTQSSRYLVKRTGEKVFLECVQDMDHENMFWYRQDPGLGLRLIYFSYDVKMKEKGDIPEGYSVSREKKERFSLILESASTNQTSMYLCASSFTRDRGYEQYFGPGTRLTVT.

In its sample, this clone was seen once. The genes are TRBV11-2 and TRBJ1-1; TRBD1 aligns across 7 bases. The CDR3 is 17 amino acids. The germline gives CDR1 SGHAT, CDR2 FQNNGV. With V trimmed by 0 bases and J by 3 bases, 10 bases remained unmatched. CDR3: CASSLDAPTGAYTEAFF. The CDR3, as DNA: TGTGCCAGCAGCTTAGATGCCCCTACAGGGGCATACACTGAAGCTTTCTTT. The full variable domain, with the rest looked up from reference TRBV11-2 and TRBJ1-1, is EAGVAQSPRYKIIEKRQSVAFWCNPISGHATLYWYQQILGQGPKLLIQFQNNGVVDDSQLPKDRFSAERLKGVDSTLKIQPAKLEDSAVYLCASSLDAPTGAYTEAFFGQGTRLTVV.

The chain is built from TRBV10-3 and TRBJ2-3, with D tentatively TRBD1 (6 bases). Trimming stripped 1 base from V and 5 bases from J, with 13 bases between. Germline assignment: CDR1 ENHRY and CDR2 SYGVKD. CDR3 length: 15 residues. The CDR3 DNA reads TGTGCCATCAGTGAGTTGGATCGAGGGGGAGATACGCAGTATTTT. Protein: CAISELDRGGDTQYF.